Below, 26 T cell receptor beta chains from the same sample are listed, as sequenced in a study of early T cells in non-severe SARS-CoV-2 infection. TCRdb independently ran MiXCR on the 5' RACE reads; one entry per CDR3 protein. The data show about 52,000 distinct CDR3 sequences, with 8.2% seen just once and approximately 4.6% held by the top ten. The sample consisted of whole blood. The receptors here all came from an adult who was a healthcare worker with PCR-confirmed SARS-CoV-2 infection or an uninfected control (not recorded which).

This clonotype was seen a few times. This chain joins TRBV15 and TRBJ2-3, with D unresolved. V lost 0 bases and J lost 7, with 5 bases in between. Germline V gene lookup returns CDR1 LNHNV and CDR2 YYDKDF (reference sequence). The CDR3 extends over 12 amino acids. The CDR3, as DNA: TGTGCCACCAGCAGAGATTTCAATACGCAGTATTTT. Its protein is CATSRDFNTQYF.

The V and J genes are TRBV24-1 and TRBJ1-4; no clear D. Trimming took 8 bases from V and 7 from J, leaving 4 bases between them. Germline lookup yields CDR1 KGHDR and CDR2 SFDVKD. The CDR3 extends over 10 amino acids. The CDR3 spells CATTGEKLFF. The DNA of the CDR3 is TGTGCCACCACGGGTGAAAAACTGTTTTTT.

There are a few counts of this clonotype. V usage is TRBV14 and J usage is TRBJ2-3, with 13 bases identical to TRBD2. Losses at the gene ends were 4 bases for V and 2 bases for J; bases not matched to a gene: 3. Germline V CDR1 and CDR2: SGHDN, FVKESK. The CDR3 contains 16 residues. The CDR3 loop is CASSPTSGGITDTQYF. CDR3 coding DNA: TGTGCCAGCAGCCCGACTAGCGGGGGGATCACAGATACGCAGTATTTT.

The table lists this clonotype with many counts. The chain combines TRBV11-3 with TRBJ2-1, with 12 bases matching TRBD2. V shed 5 bases, J shed 6 bases, and the junction held 11 bases outside the gene matches. Germline V gene lookup returns CDR1 SGHNT and CDR2 YENEEA. CDR3 length: 17 amino acids. The chain's CDR3 is CASSTGTSGSFLNEQFF. CDR3 DNA: TGTGCCAGCAGCACCGGGACTAGCGGGTCCTTCCTCAATGAGCAGTTCTTC.

The DNA of the CDR3 is TGTGCCAGCAGTTCCTGGACAGGGGGCGCGAGGTCACCCCTCCACTTT. Translating it yields CASSSWTGGARSPLHF. The V gene is TRBV27, the J gene TRBJ1-6, with 11 bases fitting TRBD1. The CDR3 spans 16 residues. CDR1 is MNHEY and CDR2 is SMNVEV in the germline V gene (reference sequence). J was trimmed by 10 bases and V by 4 bases; bases with no gene match: 9.

Many counts were recorded for this clonotype. V is TRBV5-6 and J is TRBJ2-2; D gene uncertain. The germline V and J ends were trimmed by 1 base and 1 base, with 2 bases remaining between them. Germline loops: CDR1 SGHDT, CDR2 YYEEEE. The CDR3 has 13 residues. The DNA of the CDR3 is TGTGCCAGCAGCTTGTTGAACACCGGGGAGCTGTTTTTT. Protein product: CASSLLNTGELFF.

There are many counts of this clonotype. This rearrangement joins TRBV30 to TRBJ2-7, with a possible D match to TRBD2 (5 bases). Germline assignment: CDR1 GTSNPN and CDR2 SVGIG (reference sequence). The length of the CDR3 is 15 residues. Between the trimmed V and J ends, which lost 5 bases and 2 bases, there was a span of 19 bases. The DNA for the CDR3 is TGTGCCTGGGGCAGTACGGGATCGCTTACCTACGAGCAGTACTTC. Translated, it gives CAWGSTGSLTYEQYF. The variable domain in full, with the rest retrieved from reference TRBV30 and TRBJ2-7, is SQTIHQWPATLVQPVGSPLSLECTVEGTSNPNLYWYRQAAGRGLQLLFYSVGIGQISSEVPQNLSASRPQDRQFILSSKKLLLSDSGFYLCAWGSTGSLTYEQYFGPGTRLTVT.

V gene TRBV29-1 combines with J gene TRBJ2-7; 7 positions match TRBD1. J was trimmed by 5 bases and V by 6 bases; bases with no gene match: 10. Germline lookup yields CDR1 SQVTM and CDR2 ANQGSEA. This CDR3 has 13 residues. CDR3 amino acids: CSVTGQITDEQYF. In DNA form, the CDR3 reads TGCAGCGTGACGGGACAGATAACGGACGAGCAGTACTTC.

This chain joins TRBV20-1 and TRBJ2-3, with D perhaps TRBD1 (6 bases). Germline V gene lookup returns CDR1 DFQATT and CDR2 SNEGSKA (reference sequence). The CDR3 extends over 13 amino acids. This CDR3 is CSQQGLGRDTQYF. The DNA for the CDR3 is TGCAGCCAACAGGGTCTCGGCCGAGATACGCAGTATTTT.

V gene TRBV12-3 or TRBV12-4 combines with J gene TRBJ2-7; D possibly corresponds to TRBD1 (6 bases). V lost 5 bases and J lost 0, with 14 bases in between. The CDR3 length is 15 residues. CDR3 bases: TGTGCCAGCAGTCTGGGACACCCGATCTCCTACGAGCAGTACTTC. Amino acid sequence: CASSLGHPISYEQYF.

This clonotype was seen repeatedly, ten times or more. This chain connects TRBV12-3 or TRBV12-4 to TRBJ1-1; D not certain. V was trimmed by 9 bases and J by 1 base, leaving 12 bases between them. The CDR3 loop spans 13 amino acids. CDR3 in DNA: TGTGCCAGTTCCTCTCTAGCGAACACTGAAGCTTTCTTT. It specifies CASSSLANTEAFF.

The rearrangement joins TRBV19 to TRBJ2-1; a weak D match, TRBD2 (6 bases). CDR1 and CDR2 from the germline V gene are LNHDA and SQIVND (reference sequence). V was pared by 7 bases and J by 0 bases, with 16 bases between. This CDR3 is built from 16 residues. The CDR3, as DNA: TGTGCCAGTACCTCGCGGGATTCCAGCTCCTACAATGAGCAGTTCTTC. Amino acid sequence: CASTSRDSSSYNEQFF.

This clonotype came up a few times. V usage is TRBV20-1 and J usage is TRBJ2-3; the match to TRBD2 covers 9 bases. With 6 bases clipped from V and 4 bases from J, the junction kept 17 bases outside the gene matches. The CDR3 has 17 residues. Germline V gives CDR1 DFQATT, CDR2 SNEGSKA (reference sequence). DNA for the CDR3: TGCAGTGCCGTCAGGGGTAGAGGCGGGAGGGCCTCAGATACGCAGTATTTT. As protein: CSAVRGRGGRASDTQYF.

V usage is TRBV5-1 and J usage is TRBJ2-7, with D possibly TRBD1 on 5 matching bases. The CDR3 loop spans 14 amino acids. The germline V and J ends were trimmed by 0 bases and 5 bases, with 12 bases remaining between them. Germline V gives CDR1 SGHRS, CDR2 YFSETQ. The CDR3 region is CASSLEVSGNEQYF. The CDR3 nucleotides read TGCGCCAGCAGCTTGGAAGTATCAGGGAACGAGCAGTACTTC.

The chain is built from TRBV6-1 and TRBJ1-4; 10 positions match TRBD1. J gave up 2 bases and V 11 bases, and 14 bases lay outside the gene matches. Germline V gives CDR1 MNHNS, CDR2 SASEGT. The CDR3 is 17 residues long. The CDR3 sequence is CAGPPGQGFLTNEKLFF. CDR3 in DNA: TGTGCCGGACCACCGGGACAGGGGTTTTTGACTAATGAAAAACTGTTTTTT.

This clonotype was detected only a few times. The V and J genes are TRBV10-3 and TRBJ1-6; possible D gene TRBD1, 5 bases. This CDR3 contains 14 residues. Trimming took off 3 bases at V and 7 bases at J, with 10 bases between the two ends. Germline CDR1 ENHRY, CDR2 SYGVKD. The CDR3 region is CAISDGARNSPLHF. As DNA, the CDR3 is TGTGCCATCAGTGATGGGGCGCGCAATTCACCCCTCCACTTT.

This clonotype was detected ten times or more. CDR3 nucleotides: TGCAGCGTCGACTGGGCGGGAGTCTACAATGAGCAGTTCTTC. It yields the protein CSVDWAGVYNEQFF. The rearrangement joins TRBV29-1 to TRBJ2-1; 7 bases agree with TRBD2. The CDR3 has 14 amino acids. Trimming removed 6 bases from V and 3 bases from J; junction bases left unmatched: 8. Germline values: CDR1 SQVTM, CDR2 ANQGSEA.

V gene TRBV10-3 combines with J gene TRBJ2-7; TRBD2 might be the D (6 bases). V dropped 11 bases and J dropped 7 bases, with 18 bases sitting between them. The CDR3 is 12 amino acids. Germline lookup yields CDR1 ENHRY and CDR2 SYGVKD. The CDR3 coding sequence is TGTGCCGGCTCCGGGGGAGCTGATGAGCAGTACTTC. Translating it yields CAGSGGADEQYF.

The table lists this clonotype with a few counts. This sequence joins TRBV29-1 and TRBJ2-2; 7 bases fit TRBD1. CDR3 length equals 14 residues. Germline V lookup: CDR1 SQVTM, CDR2 ANQGSEA. The J segment lost 7 bases and the V segment lost 7 bases, leaving 12 bases of the junction unmatched. CDR3 region: CSASRAGGVGELFF. CDR3 bases: TGCAGCGCCAGCAGGGCAGGGGGAGTCGGGGAGCTGTTTTTT.

This clonotype was counted at least ten times. This sequence joins TRBV20-1 and TRBJ1-1; D is uncertain. CDR1 is DFQATT, CDR2 SNEGSKA, per germline (reference sequence). V lost 0 bases, J lost 2 bases, and 7 bases lay in between. The CDR3 loop spans 13 amino acids. This CDR3 reads CSARDVINTEAFF. In nucleotides, the CDR3 is TGCAGTGCTAGAGATGTGATAAACACTGAAGCTTTCTTT.

The sample holds many counts of this clonotype. The chain has TRBV12-3 or TRBV12-4 and TRBJ1-5; D is unclear. This CDR3 has 15 amino acids. The V and J ends lost 3 bases and 4 bases respectively, with 13 bases between them. The CDR3 DNA sequence: TGTGCCAGCAGTTTCTCTCGGGCAGCGAATCAGCCCCAGCATTTT. Protein sequence: CASSFSRAANQPQHF.

The CDR3 DNA sequence: TGCAGTGCTAGGCGGGACAGGGAATATGGCTACACCTTC. Protein sequence: CSARRDREYGYTF. The chain joins TRBV20-1 to TRBJ1-2; 9 bases map to TRBD1. V shed 3 bases and J 5 bases; nucleotides not matched to a gene: 4. CDR1 and CDR2 (germline): DFQATT, SNEGSKA (reference sequence). The CDR3 totals 13 residues.

This clonotype occurred many times. The CDR3 is CASSFSKGDTQYF. The CDR3 DNA sequence: TGTGCCAGCAGCTTCTCGAAAGGAGATACGCAGTATTTT. The chain carries TRBV7-3 and TRBJ2-3; D gene ambiguous. The germline V and J ends were trimmed by 3 bases and 5 bases, with 9 bases remaining between them. The CDR3 runs 13 residues. The germline CDR1 and CDR2 sequences are SGHTA and FQGTGA.

This clonotype was observed at least ten times. The chain couples TRBV27 to TRBJ2-5; TRBD1 aligns across 9 bases. The J segment lost 5 bases and the V segment lost 4 bases, leaving 8 bases of the junction unmatched. The CDR3 loop spans 15 amino acids. Per germline, CDR1 MNHEY and CDR2 SMNVEV (reference sequence). DNA for the CDR3: TGTGCCAGCAGTTCCTACGGGGACAGGGCGGAGACCCAGTACTTC. Its protein product is CASSSYGDRAETQYF.

This clonotype was observed many times. This chain joins TRBV18 and TRBJ2-7, with D perhaps TRBD2 (5 bases). The V gene's germline CDR1 is KGHSH and CDR2 LQKENI. V was trimmed by 3 bases and J by 5 bases, leaving 17 bases between them. This CDR3 has 15 amino acids. The CDR3 region has the DNA TGTGCCAGCTCACCTGGGCTAGCTGGGTCCCACGAGCAGTACTTC. This encodes CASSPGLAGSHEQYF.

This clonotype was counted at least ten times. V and J are TRBV6-5 and TRBJ2-1, with D hard to call. The CDR3 length is 13 residues. V was trimmed by 7 bases and J by 4 bases, leaving 11 bases between them. Germline values: CDR1 MNHEY, CDR2 SVGAGI. This chain's CDR3 is CASTPSGYNEQFF. DNA for the CDR3: TGTGCCAGCACCCCCTCTGGGTACAATGAGCAGTTCTTC.